This T cell receptor (beta chain) is drawn from a study of response to subunit inactivated influenza vaccine. Using its own MiXCR run on the RT-PCR reads, TCRdb lists one record per CDR3 protein. The repertoire holds almost 600,000 distinct CDR3 sequences, with 14% as singletons. This clonotype was seen a few times. Its specificity is not known. The germline V and J ends were trimmed by 5 bases and 3 bases, with 20 bases remaining between them. Per the germline V gene, CDR1 is SEHNR and CDR2 is FQNEAQ (reference sequence). This CDR3 has 16 amino acids. General study findings and limits: With each seasonal influenza vaccination, the authors suggested, few new T cells are recruited.

J is TRBJ2-7 and V is TRBV7-9; D unresolved. Source: PBMCs from blood, taken 12 days after vaccination. This TCR was sampled from a man in his forties or fifties who received an inactivated influenza vaccine. CDR3 loop: CASSPSERVTYYEQYF. Here the CDR3 DNA reads TGTGCCAGCAGCCCGTCTGAACGGGTGACCTACTACGAGCAGTACTTC.